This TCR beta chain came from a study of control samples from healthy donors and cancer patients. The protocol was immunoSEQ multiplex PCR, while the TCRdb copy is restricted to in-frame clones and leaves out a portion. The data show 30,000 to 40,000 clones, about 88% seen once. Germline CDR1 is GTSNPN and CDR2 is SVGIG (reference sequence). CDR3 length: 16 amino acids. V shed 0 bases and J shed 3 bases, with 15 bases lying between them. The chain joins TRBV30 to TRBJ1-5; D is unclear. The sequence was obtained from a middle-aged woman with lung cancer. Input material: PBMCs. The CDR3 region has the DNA TGTGCCTGGAGTGTCCGATTTGGGAGGGACAATCAGCCCCAGCATTTT. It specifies CAWSVRFGRDNQPQHF.